This TCR beta chain appears in the sequencing data of a study of T cells after yellow fever vaccination. As for this clonotype: Its antigen is not identified.

Study findings and constraints: Contaminants from the bulk population, in the form of abundant clonotypes, could be found in FACS-sorted repertoires. On re-exposure, the response was weaker but peaked faster, at day 5 versus 15. Most primary-vaccination clones reappeared after the booster (approximately 97% CD4, roughly 88% CD8).

The CDR3 is 16 residues long. Per germline, CDR1 SGDLS and CDR2 YYNGEE. V was pared by 4 bases and J by 2 bases, with 15 bases between. The 5'RACE template-switching step produced TCR cDNA and added a universal primer site and UMIs. TCRdb passed the 5' RACE reads through MiXCR, listing each CDR3 protein once. The sample records some 350,000 distinct CDR3 sequences, 11% being singletons. V gene TRBV9 combines with J gene TRBJ2-2; D uncertain. This receptor was taken from a man younger than 30 who received the YFV17D yellow fever vaccine. Specimen: PBMCs, collected on the day of the first yellow fever vaccination. CDR3 sequence (DNA): TGTGCCAGCAGCAAATCCAGTACCCCAAACACCGGGGAGCTGTTTTTT. Protein sequence: CASSKSSTPNTGELFF.